A single sample is the source of the 20 T cell receptor beta chains below, sequenced in a study of patients and donors after allogeneic stem cell transplantation. TCRdb re-called the RT-PCR reads through MiXCR, storing one row per CDR3 protein. The table records about 150,000 distinct CDR3 sequences, 30% to 45% of them present only once. Sequencing was done on a sample of blood, either unsorted or a sorted T cell fraction (not recorded which). These TCRs come from a human donor who was either an allogeneic HSCT recipient or a stem cell or donor lymphocyte infusion donor (not recorded which). It is not recorded whose cells these are; they may come from a transplant donor.

This chain links TRBV12-3 or TRBV12-4 with TRBJ1-2, with D perhaps matching TRBD1 (6 bases). V lost 7 bases and J 3 bases, leaving 18 bases between the germline ends. This CDR3 has 15 amino acids. The CDR3 DNA is TGTGCCAGCACCTCCGTAGCGTGGGGGCACTATGGCTACACCTTC. Protein: CASTSVAWGHYGYTF.

The CDR3 is CASGMTDRGLIYGYTF. In DNA form, the CDR3 reads TGTGCCAGCGGGATGACGGACAGGGGGTTAATCTATGGCTACACCTTC. The chain combines TRBV6-7 with TRBJ1-2; 10 nucleotides match TRBD1. TRBV6-7 is an ORF, and what it does is uncertain. CDR3 size: 16 residues. Trimming cost V 8 bases and J 4 bases; bases outside gene matches: 13.

This clonotype was found a few times. This chain connects TRBV4-1 to TRBJ1-5, with TRBD1 matching 7 bases. The V and J ends lost 4 bases and 5 bases, in that order; junction bases with no gene match: 17. Germline values: CDR1 MGHRA, CDR2 YSYEKL. This CDR3 region has 18 residues. CDR3 nucleotides: TGCGCCAGCAGCCGTGGTTTACAGGGGAAAAGTACCGATCAGCCCCAGCATTTT. It codes for CASSRGLQGKSTDQPQHF.

This clonotype was found a few times. This chain links TRBV6-5 with TRBJ1-1, with D maybe TRBD1 (5 bases). Germline CDR1 is MNHEY and CDR2 is SVGAGI. With 2 bases removed from V and 5 bases from J, the gap between germline ends came to 15 bases. CDR3 size: 15 residues. The CDR3 coding sequence is TGTGCCAGCAGTTACCCGGGGCTGTTGAGAACTGAAGCTTTCTTT. Translation: CASSYPGLLRTEAFF.

This clonotype was seen only a few times. The chain links TRBV10-3 to TRBJ1-1; no definite D call. Trimming pared 6 bases from V and 6 bases from J, leaving 14 bases between. The V gene's germline CDR1 is ENHRY and CDR2 SYGVKD. This CDR3 has 13 residues. Here the CDR3 DNA reads TGTGCCATCAGAATAGACATTCGGGCTGAAGCTTTCTTT. This codes for CAIRIDIRAEAFF.

The rearrangement joins TRBV28 to TRBJ1-2; D is undetermined. The CDR3 sequence is 15 residues long. Germline CDR1 is MDHEN and CDR2 is SYDVKM. V was pared by 7 bases and J by 0 bases, with 15 bases between. The CDR3 coding sequence is TGTGCCAGCACCTTCCGGCTGGACTCTAACTATGGCTACACCTTC. Its protein is CASTFRLDSNYGYTF.

This clonotype came up a few times. The rearrangement joins TRBV12-3 or TRBV12-4 to TRBJ1-2; the D is unclear. The CDR3 runs 13 residues. V gave up 4 bases and J gave up 4 bases, with 10 bases separating them. The CDR3 sequence: CASSSKETYGYTF. As DNA, the CDR3 is TGTGCCAGCAGTTCCAAGGAAACCTATGGCTACACCTTC.

The sample holds a few counts of this clonotype. The CDR3 sequence: CSARDLELYNEQFF. CDR3 DNA: TGCAGTGCTAGAGATCTCGAGTTATACAATGAGCAGTTCTTC. V usage is TRBV20-1 and J usage is TRBJ2-1, with unresolved D. The CDR3 totals 14 residues. Germline lookup yields CDR1 DFQATT and CDR2 SNEGSKA (reference sequence). The V end was cut by 0 bases, the J end by 4 bases, with 10 bases between.

The rearrangement uses TRBV7-9 and TRBJ1-6; D unresolved. This CDR3 has 14 residues. The germline V gene has CDR1 SEHNR and CDR2 FQNEAQ (reference sequence). The ends were cut back, 1 base at V and 9 bases at J, with 10 bases in the middle. The CDR3 coding sequence is TGTGCCAGCAGCTTAGATGCGGTCCGTTCACCCCTCCACTTT. Translation: CASSLDAVRSPLHF.

V usage is TRBV28 and J usage is TRBJ1-6, with D hard to call. The V end was cut by 0 bases, the J end by 0 bases, with 9 bases between. CDR1 is MDHEN, CDR2 SYDVKM, per germline. The CDR3 is 17 residues long. CDR3 region: CASSLWGVGSYNSPLHF. The CDR3 DNA is TGTGCCAGCAGTTTATGGGGAGTGGGCTCCTATAATTCACCCCTCCACTTT.

The chain combines TRBV4-1 with TRBJ1-1, with D possibly TRBD1 on 5 matching bases. Trimming removed 3 bases at V and 5 bases at J, with 16 bases between. The germline V gene encodes CDR1 MGHRA and CDR2 YSYEKL. The CDR3 runs 15 residues. This chain's CDR3 is CASSQGWDPWTEAFF. In DNA form, the CDR3 reads TGCGCCAGCAGCCAGGGGTGGGACCCATGGACTGAAGCTTTCTTT.

The chain is built from TRBV20-1 and TRBJ2-1, with 9 bases lining up with TRBD2. After removal of 6 bases from V and 0 bases from J, the junction contained 15 bases not matched to a gene. The CDR3 spans 18 residues. Germline V gene data show CDR1 as DFQATT and CDR2 as SNEGSKA (reference sequence). CDR3 sequence reads: CSARRLAGSSISYNEQFF. The CDR3 DNA follows: TGCAGTGCCAGGCGCCTAGCGGGGTCCTCGATCTCCTACAATGAGCAGTTCTTC.

This clonotype has just a few counts. The chain uses TRBV27 and TRBJ2-4; D ambiguous. The CDR3 is made up of 13 amino acids. The germline V and J ends were trimmed by 8 bases and 5 bases, with 13 bases remaining between them. CDR1 and CDR2 (germline): MNHEY, SMNVEV (reference sequence). The DNA for the CDR3 is TGTGCCAGCGGTCGCAGGACGGAAAACATTCAGTACTTC. Its translation is CASGRRTENIQYF.

This clonotype came up a few times. This rearrangement joins TRBV5-1 to TRBJ2-3; D unresolved. The CDR3 is 15 amino acids. Germline V lookup: CDR1 SGHRS, CDR2 YFSETQ. V lost 0 bases to trimming and J lost 0 bases, with 8 bases between them. CDR3 sequence: CASSLDPSSTDTQYF. CDR3 bases: TGCGCCAGCAGCTTGGATCCCAGCAGCACAGATACGCAGTATTTT. Drawing the rest from reference TRBV5-1 and TRBJ2-3, the complete variable domain is KAGVTQTPRYLIKTRGQQVTLSCSPISGHRSVSWYQQTPGQGLQFLFEYFSETQRNKGNFPGRFSGRQFSNSRSEMNVSTLELGDSALYLCASSLDPSSTDTQYFGPGTRLTVL.

The chain combines TRBV7-9 with TRBJ1-1; D is unclear. This CDR3 contains 15 residues. Trimming pared 3 bases from V and 5 bases from J, leaving 16 bases between. The germline gives CDR1 SEHNR, CDR2 FQNEAQ (reference sequence). CDR3 protein: CASSFATGRRTEAFF. In DNA, the CDR3 is TGTGCCAGCAGCTTCGCGACTGGGAGGAGGACTGAAGCTTTCTTT.

This clonotype was seen a few times. The chain uses TRBV4-1 and TRBJ2-4; D is possibly TRBD1 (6 bases). Germline values: CDR1 MGHRA, CDR2 YSYEKL. Trimming removed 1 base from V and 9 bases from J, with 13 bases in between. This CDR3 has 14 amino acids. CDR3 in amino acids: CASSQVGGRGIQYF. CDR3 sequence (DNA): TGCGCCAGCAGCCAAGTCGGAGGCAGGGGCATTCAGTACTTC.

On this clonotype itself: The conserved phenylalanine or tryptophan normally closing the CDR3 is absent here, so this likely arose from a read error. The chain is built from TRBV5-1 and TRBJ2-3; no clear D. V lost 0 bases and J lost 0, with 2 bases in between. Germline V gene lookup returns CDR1 SGHRS and CDR2 YFSETQ. The length of the CDR3 is 13 residues. The CDR3 loop is CASSLVSTDTQYI. The DNA of the CDR3 is TGCGCCAGCAGCTTGGTGAGCACAGATACGCAGTATATT.

This clonotype came up a few times. The V call is TRBV24-1, the J call TRBJ2-5; D possibly matches TRBD1 or TRBD2 (5 bases each). This CDR3 has 13 amino acids. The V and J ends lost 3 bases and 4 bases respectively, with 8 bases between them. CDR1 and CDR2 (germline): KGHDR, SFDVKD. As DNA, the CDR3 is TGTGCCACCAGTGATGGGGGATTAGAGACCCAGTACTTC. Translation: CATSDGGLETQYF.

The sample holds a few counts of this clonotype. The chain combines TRBV12-3 or TRBV12-4 with TRBJ1-3; possible D gene TRBD1, 6 bases. CDR3 size: 16 residues. With 5 bases removed from V and 1 base from J, the gap between germline ends came to 15 bases. The CDR3 protein is CASSEATGTSGNTIYF. The CDR3 DNA reads TGTGCCAGCAGTGAGGCGACAGGAACTTCTGGAAACACCATATATTTT.

The V gene is TRBV12-3 or TRBV12-4, the J gene TRBJ2-1; 7 positions agree with TRBD1. Trimming cost V 3 bases and J 6 bases; bases outside gene matches: 8. The CDR3 consists of 15 residues. This chain's CDR3 is CASSFPPQGVNEQFF. The CDR3 DNA sequence: TGTGCCAGCAGTTTTCCTCCCCAGGGGGTCAATGAGCAGTTCTTC.